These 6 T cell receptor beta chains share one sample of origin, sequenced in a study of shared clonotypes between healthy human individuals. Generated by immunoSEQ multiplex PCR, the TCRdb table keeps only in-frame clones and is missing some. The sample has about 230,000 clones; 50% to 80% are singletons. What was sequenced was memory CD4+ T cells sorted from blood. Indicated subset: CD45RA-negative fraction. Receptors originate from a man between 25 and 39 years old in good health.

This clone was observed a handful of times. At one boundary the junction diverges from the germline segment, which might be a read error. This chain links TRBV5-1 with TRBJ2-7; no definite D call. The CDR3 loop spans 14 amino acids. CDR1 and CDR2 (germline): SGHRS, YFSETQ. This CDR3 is CASSPQDPSHEQYF. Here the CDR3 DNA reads TGCGCCAGCTCCCCTCAGGACCCCTCCCACGAGCAGTACTTC.

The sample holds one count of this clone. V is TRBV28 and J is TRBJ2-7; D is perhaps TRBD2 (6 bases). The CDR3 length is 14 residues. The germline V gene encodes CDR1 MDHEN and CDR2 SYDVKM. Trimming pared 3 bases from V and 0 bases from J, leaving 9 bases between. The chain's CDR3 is CASSFMGGSYEQYF. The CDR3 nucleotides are TGTGCCAGCAGTTTCATGGGGGGCTCCTACGAGCAGTACTTC.

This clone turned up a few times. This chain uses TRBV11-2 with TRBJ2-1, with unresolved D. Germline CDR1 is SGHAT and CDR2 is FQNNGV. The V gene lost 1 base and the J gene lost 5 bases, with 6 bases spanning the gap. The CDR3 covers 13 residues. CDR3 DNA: TGTGCCAGCAGCTTAGGGCCTGACAATGAGCAGTTCTTC. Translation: CASSLGPDNEQFF.

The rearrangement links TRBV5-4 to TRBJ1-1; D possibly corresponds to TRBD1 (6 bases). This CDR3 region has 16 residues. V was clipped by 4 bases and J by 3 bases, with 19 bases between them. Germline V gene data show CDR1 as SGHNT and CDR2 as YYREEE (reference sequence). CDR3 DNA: TGTGCCAGCAGCATCGGACAGACCCTCGGGGACACTGAAGCTTTCTTT. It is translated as CASSIGQTLGDTEAFF.

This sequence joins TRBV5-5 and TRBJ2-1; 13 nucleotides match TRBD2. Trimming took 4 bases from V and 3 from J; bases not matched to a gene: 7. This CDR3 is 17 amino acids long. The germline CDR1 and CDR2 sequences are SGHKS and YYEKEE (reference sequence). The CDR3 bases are TGTGCCAGCAGCCATACACGGACTAGCGGGAGCTACAATGAGCAGTTCTTC. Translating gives CASSHTRTSGSYNEQFF.

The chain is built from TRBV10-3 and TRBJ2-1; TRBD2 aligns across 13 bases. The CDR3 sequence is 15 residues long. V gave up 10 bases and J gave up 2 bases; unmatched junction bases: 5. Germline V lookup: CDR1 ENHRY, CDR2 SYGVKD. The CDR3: CATGLAGVTYNEQFF. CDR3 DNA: TGTGCCACTGGACTAGCGGGAGTAACCTACAATGAGCAGTTCTTC.